The TCR beta chain under discussion was sequenced for a study of cytomegalovirus exposure and HLA in healthy donors. PCR was performed using 60 Vbeta and 13 Jbeta primers. TCRdb's copy holds only in-frame clones and misses some; the assay was immunoSEQ multiplex PCR. The repertoire includes some 200,000 clones, roughly 72% of them detected once, and around 2% sits in the top ten. Regarding this clone: Its antigen is undetermined.

Study-level findings and limits: A prior analysis recorded that most TCR beta V segments were productive about 87% or about 30% of the time.

This TCR derives from a woman younger than 45 in good health and CMV-seropositive. The sequenced sample consisted of PBMCs.

The CDR3, as DNA: TGTGCCAGCAGTTTAGGAGCAGATCGGGGAGACACCATATATTTT. Encoded protein: CASSLGADRGDTIYF. The J gene is TRBJ1-3, the V gene TRBV28; D is unclear. The V gene's germline CDR1 is MDHEN and CDR2 SYDVKM. V was trimmed by 2 bases and J by 8 bases, leaving 16 bases between them. CDR3 size: 15 residues.